What follows are 10 T cell receptor beta chains derived from one specimen sequenced in a study of Graves' ophthalmopathy and Graves' hyperthyroidism. Beta-chain TCR CDR3 regions were amplified from RNA transcripts. The workflow started with a first-round RT-PCR run with HTBI primers and then moved on to a second-round multiplex PCR. TCRdb re-called the multiplex PCR reads with MiXCR, one entry per CDR3 protein. The table lists 300,000 to 400,000 distinct CDR3 sequences, roughly 16% of them singletons, with approximately 13% in the top ten. The source material was peripheral blood. All receptors come from an adult man with Graves' ophthalmopathy.

The chain is built from TRBV28 and TRBJ1-1, with D uncertain. The germline CDR1 and CDR2 sequences are MDHEN and SYDVKM. V was shortened by 1 base and J by 9 bases, with 9 bases between the two germline ends. The CDR3 extends over 12 amino acids. CDR3 nucleotides: TGTGCCAGCAGTTTATTGGGCCTACAAGCTTTCTTT. Translated: CASSLLGLQAFF.

This clonotype was recorded many times. The V gene is TRBV12-3 or TRBV12-4, the J gene TRBJ2-4; possibly TRBD2 for D (5 bases). The CDR3 loop spans 13 amino acids. Trimming stripped 5 bases from V and 6 bases from J, with 11 bases between. For the CDR3, the DNA is TGTGCCAGCAGTGGGATCGGGGTAAACATTCAGTACTTC. Its protein is CASSGIGVNIQYF.

In its sample, this clonotype was seen many times. The V gene is TRBV6-1, the J gene TRBJ1-1; no reliable D call. The CDR3 sequence is 15 residues long. Between the trimmed V and J ends, which lost 8 bases and 1 base, there was a span of 17 bases. Germline-derived CDR1 and CDR2 are MNHNS and SASEGT. In DNA, the CDR3 is TGTGCCAGCGCTCGTATCACGGGGAGGAACACTGAAGCTTTCTTT. Protein: CASARITGRNTEAFF.

This clonotype was counted ten times or more. The CDR3 DNA reads TGTGCCAGCAGCCAAGATGCCGGGGAGCTGTTTTTT. This translates into CASSQDAGELFF. This chain connects TRBV6-2 or TRBV6-3 to TRBJ2-2; D is unclear. Germline values: CDR1 MNHEY, CDR2 SVGEGT. The CDR3 is 12 residues long. Trimming took 6 bases from V and 6 from J, leaving 8 bases between them.

This clonotype was counted many times. J is TRBJ2-7 and V is TRBV7-2; 7 nucleotides align to TRBD2. The trim removed 5 bases at V and 4 bases at J, leaving 11 bases unmatched. The CDR3 loop spans 15 amino acids. The germline V gene has CDR1 SGHTA and CDR2 FQGNSA. DNA for the CDR3: TGTGCCAGCAGCCAAGGGACTACCCTGCCATACGAGCAGTACTTC. Translating gives CASSQGTTLPYEQYF.

The CDR3 DNA reads as TGTGCCAGCTCCACCGAGGCCGGGACAGGGGACTACGAGCAGTACTTC. Translation gives CASSTEAGTGDYEQYF. The V and J genes are TRBV6-4 and TRBJ2-7; 10 bases line up with TRBD1. This CDR3 spans 16 amino acids. Germline loops: CDR1 MRHNA, CDR2 SNTAGT. V trimming: 8 bases; J trimming: 3 bases; junction bases outside the gene matches: 13.

In this sample, this clonotype turned up once. This sequence joins TRBV6-5 and TRBJ2-7, with 11 nucleotides matching TRBD2. This CDR3 comprises 17 residues. CDR1 and CDR2 (germline): MNHEY, SVGAGI. Losses at the gene ends were 2 bases for V and 2 bases for J; bases not matched to a gene: 8. The CDR3 DNA is TGTGCCAGCAGTTACGTTCTAGCGGGAGGTGGCCCCTACGAGCAGTACTTC. Translated: CASSYVLAGGGPYEQYF.

The chain recombines TRBV6-1 with TRBJ2-7; TRBD2 agrees at 10 bases. Germline trimming cut 2 bases from V and 4 bases from J; bases unmatched to any gene: 5. The CDR3 has 15 residues. Germline V lookup: CDR1 MNHNS, CDR2 SASEGT. The chain's CDR3 is CASSEFSGRWYEQYF. The DNA of the CDR3 is TGTGCCAGCAGTGAATTTAGCGGGAGGTGGTACGAGCAGTACTTC.

The sample holds many counts of this clonotype. J is TRBJ1-5 and V is TRBV4-1; D gene ambiguous. The V end lost 3 bases, the J end lost 3 bases, and 12 bases lay between the germline ends. CDR1 and CDR2 (germline): MGHRA, YSYEKL. This CDR3 is 15 amino acids long. In DNA, the CDR3 is TGCGCCAGCAGCCACATAATGGACCCCAATCAGCCCCAGCATTTT. This sequence encodes CASSHIMDPNQPQHF.

Many counts were recorded for this clonotype. The chain couples TRBV12-3 or TRBV12-4 to TRBJ1-5, with D uncertain. Between the trimmed V and J ends, which lost 6 bases and 3 bases, there was a span of 9 bases. The CDR3 loop spans 13 amino acids. CDR3 DNA: TGTGCCAGCAGCCCCGCTGACAATCAGCCCCAGCATTTT. This translates into CASSPADNQPQHF.